Here is one T cell receptor beta chain with its context. Its specificity is unknown. With 2 bases removed from V and 4 bases from J, the gap between germline ends came to 9 bases. Germline CDR1 is SGHKS and CDR2 is YYEKEE (reference sequence). The CDR3 has 14 amino acids. The sample is drawn from a study of shared clonotypes between healthy human individuals. Study at large: Used for every donor were three CD4 naive, three CD4 memory, two CD8 naive and one CD8 memory plate.

Study-level findings and limits: The sampled material consisted only of blood, and tissue repertoires are likely to differ.

The deep-level immunoSEQ assay was used. The sorted-subset replicate PCRs were given 200 ng DNA, which is approximately 30,000 T cell genomes. Using immunoSEQ multiplex PCR, the repertoire was profiled, and TCRdb retains in-frame clones only, with some absent. The table includes a few million clones, approximately 90% detected once. The gene calls are TRBV5-5 and TRBJ2-2; D unclear. The sequenced sample consisted of naive CD4+ T cells sorted from blood. The sample's subset: CD45RA+ positively selected. The clonotype originates from a young man in good health. For the CDR3, the DNA is TGTGCCAGCAGCTTATACACTGGCACCGGGGAGCTGTTTTTT. Protein: CASSLYTGTGELFF.